These T cell receptor beta chains were read from a single sample in a study of T cell responses to AZD1222 COVID-19 vaccine. Clones were sequenced by immunoSEQ multiplex PCR, and TCRdb holds only the in-frame ones, with some missing. The sample has roughly 150,000 clones; approximately 89% are singletons. The starting material was peripheral blood, obtained on day 0 of AZD1222 vaccination. These receptors were taken from an adult in good health. CDR3s include the opening cysteine and the closing phenylalanine or tryptophan. Fields, in order: J gene, D gene, clone size, V gene, CDR3 DNA, CDR3 protein. The D gene is left open where the match is weak. Where a row states a size, it is once, few, many or the class of an expanded clone; other rows omit it.

J gene: TRBJ1-1
D gene: NA
clone size: NA
V gene: TRBV29-1
CDR3 DNA: TGCAGCGTACAGGGCACGAACACTGAAGCTTTCTTT
CDR3 protein: CSVQGTNTEAFF

J gene: TRBJ1-6
D gene: NA
clone size: NA
V gene: TRBV2
CDR3 DNA: TGTGCCAGCAGTTCGGACAGCCTCTCCTATAATTCACCCCTCCACTTT
CDR3 protein: CASSSDSLSYNSPLHF

J gene: TRBJ1-2
D gene: NA
clone size: NA
V gene: TRBV4-2
CDR3 DNA: TGTGCCAGCAGCCAGGGACCCTTGATGTATGGCTACACCTTC
CDR3 protein: CASSQGPLMYGYTF

J gene: TRBJ2-5
D gene: NA
clone size: NA
V gene: TRBV28
CDR3 DNA: TGTGCCAGCAGTTTTCTGGGCAGTTACCAAGAGACCCAGTACTTC
CDR3 protein: CASSFLGSYQETQYF

J gene: TRBJ1-2
D gene: NA
clone size: NA
V gene: TRBV28
CDR3 DNA: TGTGCCAGCAGCCGAGGGGGGTCAGCGAGCTATGGCTACACCTTC
CDR3 protein: CASSRGGSASYGYTF

J gene: TRBJ2-7
D gene: NA
clone size: once
V gene: TRBV6-5
CDR3 DNA: TGTGCCAGCAGTTATGTAGGCCTCTCCTACGAGCAGTACTTC
CDR3 protein: CASSYVGLSYEQYF

J gene: TRBJ1-4
D gene: NA
clone size: NA
V gene: TRBV4-1
CDR3 DNA: TGCGCCAGCAGCCAAGAAGTTTTCAAGTCTCTACGAGTAACACTGTTTTTT
CDR3 protein: CASSQEVFKSLRVTLFF

J gene: TRBJ1-1
D gene: NA
clone size: NA
V gene: TRBV5-1
CDR3 DNA: TGCGCCAGCAGCTTGGGGAGCACCACTGAAGCTTTCTTT
CDR3 protein: CASSLGSTTEAFF

J gene: TRBJ1-4
D gene: TRBD1
clone size: NA
V gene: TRBV7-9
CDR3 DNA: TGTGCCAGCAGCTTGGGGACAGTGATTAATGAAAAACTGTTTTTT
CDR3 protein: CASSLGTVINEKLFF

J gene: TRBJ2-7
D gene: NA
clone size: medium-sized
V gene: TRBV2
CDR3 DNA: TGTGCCAGCACTTCCCTCGAGCAGTACTTC
CDR3 protein: CASTSLEQYF

J gene: TRBJ2-7
D gene: NA
clone size: NA
V gene: TRBV3-1/TRBV3-2
CDR3 DNA: TGTGCCAGCAGCCAAGATCTCGGACAGTCAGGCGAGCAGTACTTC
CDR3 protein: CASSQDLGQSGEQYF

J gene: TRBJ1-1
D gene: TRBD1
clone size: NA
V gene: TRBV25-1
CDR3 DNA: TGTGCCAGCAGGACAGGGGTGGGCACTGAAGCTTTCTTT
CDR3 protein: CASRTGVGTEAFF

J gene: TRBJ2-5
D gene: NA
clone size: NA
V gene: TRBV7-9
CDR3 DNA: TGTGCCAGCAGTCCTTCTCTCCCCCCAGGGCCCCAAGAGACCCAGTACTTC
CDR3 protein: CASSPSLPPGPQETQYF

J gene: TRBJ1-2
D gene: NA
clone size: once
V gene: TRBV28
CDR3 DNA: TGTGCCAGCAGTCCCACCACCGAGTTCAATGGCTACACCTTC
CDR3 protein: CASSPTTEFNGYTF

J gene: TRBJ2-7
D gene: NA
clone size: NA
V gene: TRBV3-1/TRBV3-2
CDR3 DNA: TGTGCCAGCAGCCAAGATGCGGGCGGGCCCCTACGCTACGAGCAGTACTTC
CDR3 protein: CASSQDAGGPLRYEQYF

J gene: TRBJ1-5
D gene: TRBD1
clone size: NA
V gene: TRBV18
CDR3 DNA: TGTGCCAGCTCACCGCTTGGGACAGTTAATAGCAATCAGCCCCAGCATTTT
CDR3 protein: CASSPLGTVNSNQPQHF

J gene: TRBJ1-5
D gene: NA
clone size: NA
V gene: TRBV6-2/TRBV6-3
CDR3 DNA: TGTGCCAGCAGTTACGTGGGAACGGGTAATCAGCCCCAGCATTTT
CDR3 protein: CASSYVGTGNQPQHF

J gene: TRBJ1-2
D gene: NA
clone size: NA
V gene: TRBV7-9
CDR3 DNA: TGTGCCAGCAGCTTATCGAGGGGCCGGTATGGCTACACCTTC
CDR3 protein: CASSLSRGRYGYTF

J gene: TRBJ2-5
D gene: NA
clone size: NA
V gene: TRBV4-2
CDR3 DNA: TGTGCCAGCAGCCAAGAGTCAGGGGTGGGTCGGGAGACCCAGTACTTC
CDR3 protein: CASSQESGVGRETQYF

J gene: TRBJ1-1
D gene: NA
clone size: NA
V gene: TRBV7-9
CDR3 DNA: TGTGCCAGCAGCCTAGAGGCTCAGGGGTCCACTGAAGCTTTCTTT
CDR3 protein: CASSLEAQGSTEAFF

J gene: TRBJ1-2
D gene: NA
clone size: NA
V gene: TRBV27
CDR3 DNA: TGTGCCAGCAGTTTGCGGGGCGCCGGGAATGGCTACACCTTC
CDR3 protein: CASSLRGAGNGYTF

J gene: TRBJ2-7
D gene: NA
clone size: NA
V gene: TRBV3-1/TRBV3-2
CDR3 DNA: TGTGCCAGCAGCCCAACAGGGTTTTTGTACGAGCAGTACTTC
CDR3 protein: CASSPTGFLYEQYF

J gene: TRBJ1-1
D gene: NA
clone size: NA
V gene: TRBV7-9
CDR3 DNA: TGTGCCAGCAGCTTAGGTGGGGGGATGGCTTTCTTT
CDR3 protein: CASSLGGGMAFF

J gene: TRBJ2-7
D gene: NA
clone size: NA
V gene: TRBV6-2/TRBV6-3
CDR3 DNA: TGTGCCAGCAGTGTCCTAGGGGCATCCTACGAGCAGTACTTC
CDR3 protein: CASSVLGASYEQYF

J gene: TRBJ1-1
D gene: TRBD1
clone size: NA
V gene: TRBV6-1
CDR3 DNA: TGTGCCAGCAGTTCCCCCGGGACAGGGCCTGAAGCTTTCTTT
CDR3 protein: CASSSPGTGPEAFF

J gene: TRBJ1-2
D gene: NA
clone size: NA
V gene: TRBV19
CDR3 DNA: TGTGCCAGTAGTATTAGGAGGGCCGAGGCCTACTATGGCTACACCTTC
CDR3 protein: CASSIRRAEAYYGYTF

J gene: TRBJ1-2
D gene: TRBD1
clone size: NA
V gene: TRBV25-1
CDR3 DNA: TGTGCCAGCAGTGAGGACAGGGGTTATGGCTACACCTTC
CDR3 protein: CASSEDRGYGYTF

J gene: TRBJ1-1
D gene: NA
clone size: NA
V gene: TRBV7-8
CDR3 DNA: TGTGCCAGCAGCCCATTATCGGTAGACACTGAAGCTTTCTTT
CDR3 protein: CASSPLSVDTEAFF

J gene: TRBJ2-2
D gene: NA
clone size: once
V gene: TRBV27
CDR3 DNA: TGTGCCAGCAGTTCCGGACAGTTAAACACCGGGGAGCTGTTTTTT
CDR3 protein: CASSSGQLNTGELFF

J gene: TRBJ1-1
D gene: NA
clone size: NA
V gene: TRBV5-4
CDR3 DNA: TGTGCCAGCAGCTTGGTCGACCGGGATGCTTTCTTT
CDR3 protein: CASSLVDRDAFF

J gene: TRBJ2-7
D gene: TRBD2
clone size: NA
V gene: TRBV11-2
CDR3 DNA: TGTGCCAGCAGTTTGGCTAGCGGGGGTTACGAGCAGTACTTC
CDR3 protein: CASSLASGGYEQYF

J gene: TRBJ2-7
D gene: TRBD2
clone size: NA
V gene: TRBV9
CDR3 DNA: TGTGCCAGCAGCGCCCTGCGGGAGCCCTACGAGCAGTACTTC
CDR3 protein: CASSALREPYEQYF

J gene: TRBJ2-7
D gene: NA
clone size: NA
V gene: TRBV4-1
CDR3 DNA: TGCGCCAGCAGCCAAGCCGTTGGCTCCTACGAGCAGTACTTC
CDR3 protein: CASSQAVGSYEQYF

J gene: TRBJ2-2
D gene: NA
clone size: NA
V gene: TRBV4-1
CDR3 DNA: TGCGCCAGCAGCCAGATTACAGACCCCGGGAGCACCGGGGAGCTGTTTTTT
CDR3 protein: CASSQITDPGSTGELFF

J gene: TRBJ2-3
D gene: NA
clone size: NA
V gene: TRBV28
CDR3 DNA: TGTGCCAGCAGAGCGGCTAATTCCGCTTATACGCAGTATTTT
CDR3 protein: CASRAANSAYTQYF

J gene: TRBJ2-1
D gene: TRBD2
clone size: NA
V gene: TRBV19
CDR3 DNA: TGTGCCAGCAGTACGCGGCAGCAGAGCGGGAGAGTCCATGAGCAGTTCTTC
CDR3 protein: CASSTRQQSGRVHEQFF

J gene: TRBJ2-1
D gene: NA
clone size: few
V gene: TRBV6-5
CDR3 DNA: TGTGCCAGCAGTTACTCTCACCGACGGGGGGAGCAGTTCTTC
CDR3 protein: CASSYSHRRGEQFF